Listed below are T cell receptor beta chains from one sample, sequenced in a study of cytomegalovirus exposure and HLA in healthy donors. Assay: immunoSEQ multiplex PCR; the TCRdb copy retains only in-frame clones and omits some. Of 100,000 or so clones listed, approximately 88% are singletons. Sequences were obtained from PBMCs. The receptors were sampled from a woman in her 30s in good health and CMV-seronegative. Each CDR3 is given with its conserved first and last residue.

>TRBJ1-5|TRBV18
CASSPTGENQPQHF
>TRBJ1-3|TRBV5-4
CASSLGVAGNTIYF
>TRBJ1-2|TRBV15
CATSTRLVKRGYTF
>TRBJ2-3|TRBV5-1
CASRDSPFSTDTQYF
>TRBJ2-5|TRBV28
CASSGGKKTQYF
>TRBJ1-5|TRBV27
CASSLGQSNQPQHF
>TRBJ2-1|TRBV15
CATSSGNEQFF
>TRBJ1-5|TRBV11-2
CASSANPEGPQHF
>TRBJ2-5|TRBV2
CASSGGGGWETQYF
>TRBJ2-3|TRBV6-6
CASSRQGADTQYF
>.|TRBV6-6
CASSPRQTRYEQYF
>TRBJ1-3|TRBV5-1
CASSFERGSGNTIYF
>TRBJ2-2|TRBV6-6
CASSYPGGSTGELFF
>TRBJ1-4|TRBV27
CASSLGLDRGREKLFF
>TRBJ1-1|TRBV5-1
CASSLKTGANTEAFF
>TRBJ1-3|TRBV2
CASQPRQRGGDGNTIYF
>TRBJ2-5|TRBV7-6
CASSPPRGIKETQYF
>TRBJ2-7|TRBV7-8
CASSLQGFEQYF
>TRBJ1-2|TRBV28
CASSPNYSNYGYTF
>TRBJ1-4|TRBV9
CASSDGGQLTPRTNEKLFF
>TRBJ2-7|TRBV21-1
CASSPITTPWAEQYF
>TRBJ2-1|TRBV6-6
CASSPLNEQFF
>TRBJ1-6|TRBV27
CASRTTGGYNSPLHF
>TRBJ2-3|TRBV5-1
CASDGLDGTDTQYF
>TRBJ2-7|TRBV10-1
CATEDTSYEQYF
>TRBJ2-5|TRBV5-1
CATNRGQPEETQYF
>TRBJ2-7|TRBV2
CASSGREGLYEQYF
>TRBJ2-7|TRBV27
CASSLGLASYEQYF
>TRBJ1-6|TRBV27
CASRRDGRTNSPLHF
>TRBJ2-1|TRBV14
CASSQDQTGMNNEQFF
>TRBJ2-1|TRBV5-1
CASSFDTGLNEQFF
>TRBJ1-5|TRBV19
CASSIGKQAVNQPQHF
>TRBJ2-6|TRBV5-1
CASSLTILSGANVLTF
>TRBJ1-2|TRBV7-6
CASSSTGGSGYTF
>TRBJ2-5|TRBV10-3
CAISEPNLGLAGTRETQYF
>TRBJ2-7|TRBV9
CASSVSTRSYEQYF
>TRBJ2-7|TRBV27
CASRNTGQYEQYF
>TRBJ1-2|TRBV7-2
CASSPGVVGGYGYTF
>TRBJ2-7|TRBV2
CASSETRGYEQYF
>TRBJ2-7|TRBV6-1
CAIYRGLSYEQYF
>TRBJ1-5|TRBV7-2
CASSSRTDLGQPQHF
>TRBJ2-6|TRBV5-6
CASIGTSGRSGANVLTF
>TRBJ2-5|TRBV2
CASSEFVGETQYF
>TRBJ2-7|TRBV2
CASRGDTYEQYF
>TRBJ2-1|TRBV4-2
CASSLQREGLDEQFF
>TRBJ1-1|TRBV12-5
CASGPGTGNTEAFF
>TRBJ2-1|TRBV28
CASEPGQGRQFF
>TRBJ1-4|TRBV28
CASRAGTGIEKLFF
>TRBJ2-7|TRBV4-3
CASSQEGLDRRYEQYF
>TRBJ2-7|TRBV27
CVSSLLARTEQYF
>TRBJ1-5|TRBV19
CASSHRGRGYQPQHF
>TRBJ2-7|TRBV27
CASSPTLPHRVRGEQYF
>TRBJ1-1|TRBV29-1
CSVTGTPNTEAFF
>TRBJ2-7|TRBV5-8
CASSSPSPRQGYEQYF
>TRBJ2-1|TRBV7-9
CASSSTRGSYNEQFF
>TRBJ1-2|TRBV19
CASTNSEGQGYTF
>TRBJ2-1|TRBV6-5
CASREVGSGNEQFF
>TRBJ1-1|TRBV7-9
CASSFIENTEAFF
>TRBJ2-2|TRBV5-1
CASSLSQRESRGAGELFF
>TRBJ2-2|TRBV5-1
CASSLPLAGTNTGELFF